These 12 T cell receptor beta chains came from one sample sequenced in a study of T-cell reconstitution after alpha-beta-depleted transplantation in children. Preparation of the TCRbeta library was carried out with unique molecular identifiers. TCRdb re-called the PCR reads with MiXCR, one entry per CDR3 protein. The sample lists a few hundred thousand distinct CDR3 sequences; roughly 12% were seen once. The sequences come from peripheral blood, collected 180 days after TCRalphabeta/CD19-depleted stem cell transplant. The receptors come from a male patient under 10 years old who had a stem cell transplant for chronic granulomatous disease, so the T cells may come from the graft donor.

Many counts were recorded for this clonotype. The V call is TRBV9, the J call TRBJ2-3, with D uncertain. Trimming stripped 0 bases from V and 0 bases from J, with 20 bases between. Germline V gene lookup returns CDR1 SGDLS and CDR2 YYNGEE. The CDR3 has 19 amino acids. CDR3 residues: CASSVAPDPPRTSTDTQYF. DNA for the CDR3: TGTGCCAGCAGCGTAGCCCCCGACCCCCCTCGGACCAGCACAGATACGCAGTATTTT.

There are many counts of this clonotype. CDR3 protein: CASSLRDSVEAFF. For the CDR3, the DNA is TGTGCCAGCAGCCTGAGAGACTCTGTGGAAGCTTTCTTT. The genes are TRBV3-1 and TRBJ1-1; no reliable D call. Germline CDR1 reads LGHDT; CDR2 reads YNNKEL (reference sequence). V was pared by 4 bases and J by 8 bases, with 14 bases between. The CDR3 length is 13 residues.

In this sample, this clonotype turned up many times. The J gene is TRBJ2-5, the V gene TRBV5-5; TRBD2 matches at 11 bases. Germline V gene sequence: CDR1 SGHKS, CDR2 YYEKEE (reference sequence). The junction had 8 bases not matched to a gene; V was cut back by 2 bases and J by 5 bases. This CDR3 comprises 16 residues. This CDR3 reads CASSFTTSGMQETQYF. CDR3 sequence (DNA): TGTGCCAGCAGCTTCACGACTAGCGGGATGCAGGAGACCCAGTACTTC.

This clonotype has a count of ten or more. V gene TRBV6-5 combines with J gene TRBJ2-7, with TRBD1 as a possible D gene (5 bases). Between the trimmed V and J ends, which lost 0 bases and 6 bases, there was a span of 12 bases. The CDR3 covers 14 residues. Germline V gives CDR1 MNHEY, CDR2 SVGAGI. CDR3 bases: TGTGCCAGCAGTTACTCAGGGGCAGGAATCGAGCAGTACTTC. It codes for CASSYSGAGIEQYF.

This clonotype was observed a handful of times. The chain carries TRBV20-1 and TRBJ1-1; D might be TRBD1 (6 bases). V lost 6 bases and J lost 0, with 11 bases in between. The V gene's germline CDR1 is DFQATT and CDR2 SNEGSKA (reference sequence). There are 13 residues in the CDR3. Here the CDR3 DNA reads TGCAGTGCCCCCGGGACACTGAACACTGAAGCTTTCTTT. Its translation is CSAPGTLNTEAFF.

The table lists this clonotype with a few counts. The genes are TRBV18 and TRBJ1-6; D gene ambiguous. This CDR3 spans 15 amino acids. Trimming took off 8 bases at V and 8 bases at J, with 19 bases between the two ends. Germline CDR1 KGHSH, CDR2 LQKENI. CDR3 protein: CASRHLGLSDSPLHF. CDR3 DNA: TGTGCCAGCCGTCATCTTGGGCTATCAGATTCACCCCTCCACTTT.

This clonotype was seen ten or more times. The chain recombines TRBV20-1 with TRBJ2-1; TRBD2 is a possible D gene (5 bases). Trimming shortened V by 1 base and J by 6 bases, and 19 bases separated the two germline ends. This CDR3 contains 16 residues. Germline loops: CDR1 DFQATT, CDR2 SNEGSKA (reference sequence). CDR3 region: CSARATGGRAFNEQFF. The CDR3 DNA reads TGCAGTGCTAGAGCTACCGGCGGGCGGGCTTTCAATGAGCAGTTCTTC.

At least ten counts were recorded for this clonotype. The J gene is TRBJ2-5, the V gene TRBV10-3, with no clear D. The CDR3 contains 12 residues. Germline CDR1 is ENHRY and CDR2 is SYGVKD. Trimming cost V 0 bases and J 3 bases, with 2 bases left between them. The CDR3 loop is CAISESKETQYF. The DNA for the CDR3 is TGTGCCATCAGTGAGTCGAAAGAGACCCAGTACTTC.

This clonotype was counted many times. This chain connects TRBV20-1 to TRBJ1-1; 9 nucleotides line up with TRBD1. The CDR3 extends over 13 amino acids. V lost 6 bases and J lost 4; bases outside the gene matches: 6. CDR1 DFQATT and CDR2 SNEGSKA come from the germline V gene (reference sequence). The CDR3 spells CSAQQGAFTEAFF. CDR3 nucleotides: TGCAGTGCACAACAGGGGGCCTTCACTGAAGCTTTCTTT.

This clonotype was found many times. This chain uses TRBV7-9 with TRBJ2-2; D is possibly TRBD2 (5 bases). Per germline, CDR1 SEHNR and CDR2 FQNEAQ (reference sequence). V was shortened by 11 bases and J by 1 base, with 11 bases between the two germline ends. There are 13 residues in the CDR3. The CDR3 spells CAPGDLNTGELFF. Here the CDR3 DNA reads TGTGCCCCCGGGGATTTGAACACCGGGGAGCTGTTTTTT.

There are many counts of this clonotype. The gene calls are TRBV12-3 or TRBV12-4 and TRBJ2-1; D gene uncertain. CDR3 length: 11 residues. V was trimmed by 3 bases and J by 8 bases, leaving 5 bases between them. As DNA, the CDR3 is TGTGCCAGCAGTTTTGTTTATGAGCAGTTCTTC. Encoded protein: CASSFVYEQFF.

This clonotype was seen ten or more times. The rearrangement joins TRBV10-3 to TRBJ1-1, with 7 bases aligning to TRBD1. The CDR3 length is 15 residues. From germline, CDR1 is ENHRY and CDR2 SYGVKD. V trimming: 4 bases; J trimming: 0 bases; junction bases outside the gene matches: 5. This CDR3 reads CAISGKTGMNTEAFF. As DNA, the CDR3 is TGTGCCATCAGTGGCAAGACAGGGATGAACACTGAAGCTTTCTTT.